This T cell receptor beta chain is drawn from a study of T-cell reconstitution after alpha-beta-depleted transplantation in children. V lost 1 base, J lost 13 bases, and 20 bases lay in between. This CDR3 comprises 14 residues. Germline CDR1 and CDR2: SGHVS and FQNEAQ. As it was prepared, the TCRbeta library received unique molecular identifiers. MiXCR was run by TCRdb on the PCR reads, yielding one entry per CDR3 protein. The sample gives roughly 500,000 distinct CDR3 sequences, about 33% of which show up once; 2% to 3% is in the top ten. This clonotype was detected only a few times. This receptor was obtained from a human donor who donated a stem cell graft to a child with aplastic anemia. The rearrangement uses TRBV7-8 and TRBJ2-7; TRBD1 might be the D (6 bases). Sequences were derived from PBMCs from the stem cell graft donor, sampled from the stem cell graft. The CDR3 nucleotides are TGTGCCAGCAGCTTAGACTCCGGGGCAGGGGCTCTTTACTTC. Its protein is CASSLDSGAGALYF.